This entry lists 20 T cell receptor beta chains sequenced from one sample in a study of STAT5B mutations in CD4+ large granular lymphocyte leukemia. Only in-frame clones appear in the TCRdb table, and some are missing; sequencing was by immunoSEQ multiplex PCR. The sample lists tens of thousands of clones, under 85% seen once, with 6.2% in the top ten. The sequencing input was CD4+ T cells from blood buffy coats. Receptors originate from a human donor in good health.

The rearrangement links TRBV6-1 to TRBJ1-2; TRBD1 might be the D (6 bases). Between the trimmed V and J ends, which lost 7 bases and 14 bases, there was a span of 20 bases. This CDR3 has 12 amino acids. The germline V gene has CDR1 MNHNS and CDR2 SASEGT. The CDR3: CASNPSEGVLTF. CDR3 nucleotide sequence: TGTGCCAGCAACCCTTCGGAGGGGGTACTGACCTTC.

The rearrangement joins TRBV5-1 to TRBJ1-1; 8 bases are shared with TRBD1. The V gene's germline CDR1 is SGHRS and CDR2 YFSETQ. The CDR3 is 14 residues long. With 4 bases clipped from V and 3 bases from J, the junction kept 5 bases outside the gene matches. CDR3 coding DNA: TGCGCCAGCAGCCCGCCGGGACAGGACACTGAAGCTTTCTTT. Protein sequence: CASSPPGQDTEAFF.

The chain recombines TRBV6-1 with TRBJ1-2, with a tentative D call TRBD1 (6 bases). Germline assignment: CDR1 MNHNS and CDR2 SASEGT. This CDR3 comprises 12 residues. Trimming cost V 2 bases and J 5 bases, with 6 bases left between them. The CDR3 nucleotides read TGTGCCAGCAGTGAAACAGGGTATGGCTACACCTTC. It codes for CASSETGYGYTF.

In the case of this clone: This same CDR3 is encoded by further DNA sequences in the sample. The CDR3 sequence is CASSPLDGAEQFF. CDR3 sequence (DNA): TGTGCCAGCAGTCCTCTCGACGGGGCAGAGCAGTTCTTC. V usage is TRBV27 and J usage is TRBJ2-1; D may be TRBD1 or TRBD2 (5 bases each). In germline, CDR1 is MNHEY, CDR2 SMNVEV (reference sequence). This CDR3 comprises 13 residues. V lost 5 bases to trimming and J lost 10 bases, with 15 bases between them.

The rearrangement joins TRBV7-6 to TRBJ2-2; tentatively, D is TRBD2 (5 bases). The CDR3 consists of 13 residues. Trimming stripped 8 bases from V and 4 bases from J, with 11 bases between. From germline, CDR1 is SGHVS and CDR2 FNYEAQ. The CDR3 sequence is CASAGRGTGELFF. The CDR3 coding sequence is TGTGCCAGCGCTGGACGGGGCACCGGGGAGCTGTTTTTT.

The chain combines TRBV7-9 with TRBJ1-1; 7 nucleotides line up with TRBD1. This CDR3 spans 13 amino acids. Germline V gene lookup returns CDR1 SEHNR and CDR2 FQNEAQ (reference sequence). With V trimmed by 8 bases and J by 5 bases, 8 bases remained unmatched. The CDR3 bases are TGTGCCAGCGGAACAGGGGTGTTGACTGAAGCTTTCTTT. Its protein is CASGTGVLTEAFF.

The V and J genes are TRBV11-2 and TRBJ2-7, with D possibly being TRBD1 or TRBD2 (5 bases each). CDR3 size: 15 residues. Per the germline V gene, CDR1 is SGHAT and CDR2 is FQNNGV. V gave up 0 bases and J gave up 5 bases, with 14 bases separating them. CDR3 in amino acids: CASSLEPGSNHEQYF. DNA of the CDR3: TGTGCCAGCAGCTTAGAACCAGGGAGTAACCACGAGCAGTACTTC.

V gene TRBV14 combines with J gene TRBJ1-2; 8 bases map to TRBD1. V shed 4 bases, J shed 7 bases, and the junction held 8 bases outside the gene matches. CDR1 and CDR2 (germline): SGHDN, FVKESK. The CDR3 has 14 amino acids. In DNA form, the CDR3 reads TGTGCCAGCAGCCGCGGGGGGACAGGTTCTGGCTACACCTTC. The encoded protein is CASSRGGTGSGYTF.

The CDR3 spells CASSLSEGDTQYF. The CDR3, as DNA: TGCGCCAGCAGTCTCAGTGAAGGAGATACGCAGTATTTT. The chain has TRBV5-1 and TRBJ2-3; the D is unclear. The CDR3 has 13 amino acids. Germline V gene lookup returns CDR1 SGHRS and CDR2 YFSETQ. The V end was cut by 5 bases, the J end by 5 bases, with 12 bases between.

The chain joins TRBV18 to TRBJ1-5; 8 nucleotides match TRBD1. V was pared by 5 bases and J by 4 bases, with 7 bases of the junction left unmatched. CDR3 length: 15 amino acids. The germline V gene has CDR1 KGHSH and CDR2 LQKENI. CDR3 in DNA: TGTGCCAGCTCATTAGGGACAGGTTTGAATCAGCCCCAGCATTTT. Translating gives CASSLGTGLNQPQHF.

In its sample, this clone was seen once. The rearrangement links TRBV7-9 to TRBJ2-5, with D hard to call. Trimming pared 2 bases from V and 3 bases from J, leaving 10 bases between. CDR1 and CDR2 (germline): SEHNR, FQNEAQ (reference sequence). The CDR3 consists of 14 residues. The CDR3 loop reads CASSLYAQKETQYF. In nucleotides, the CDR3 is TGTGCCAGCAGCTTATATGCCCAAAAAGAGACCCAGTACTTC.

The rearrangement joins TRBV2 to TRBJ1-2; D is unclear. The CDR3 is 14 residues long. Per germline, CDR1 SNHLY and CDR2 FYNNEI. V was pared by 0 bases and J by 4 bases, with 9 bases between. CDR3 in DNA: TGTGCCAGCAGTGAAGCTAAGGAAGTCTATGGCTACACCTTC. It encodes CASSEAKEVYGYTF. Using reference TRBV2 and TRBJ1-2 for the parts outside the CDR3, the full variable domain is EPEVTQTPSHQVTQMGQEVILRCVPISNHLYFYWYRQILGQKVEFLVSFYNNEISEKSEIFDDQFSVERPDGSNFTLKIRSTKLEDSAMYFCASSEAKEVYGYTFGSGTRLTVV.

The CDR3 here is CASSDSGLPGANVLTF. The CDR3 bases are TGTGCCAGCAGTGACTCGGGGTTACCTGGGGCCAACGTCCTGACTTTC. The V and J genes are TRBV6-4 and TRBJ2-6; D ambiguous. Germline-derived CDR1 and CDR2 are MRHNA and SNTAGT. The CDR3 extends over 16 amino acids. Trimming cost V 0 bases and J 2 bases, with 8 bases left between them.

The CDR3 is CASSLTGFYEQYF. DNA of the CDR3: TGTGCCAGCAGCCTGACAGGGTTCTACGAGCAGTACTTC. The chain combines TRBV5-5 with TRBJ2-7; 7 bases map to TRBD1. Germline CDR1 SGHKS, CDR2 YYEKEE (reference sequence). This CDR3 is 13 amino acids long. The V and J ends lost 4 bases and 3 bases, in that order; junction bases with no gene match: 4.

V gene TRBV9 combines with J gene TRBJ1-1, with D unclear. The CDR3 is 14 amino acids. The V end lost 0 bases, the J end lost 3 bases, and 9 bases lay between the germline ends. CDR1 and CDR2 (germline): SGDLS, YYNGEE. DNA of the CDR3: TGTGCCAGCAGCGTAGGGCAGGCGGACACTGAAGCTTTCTTT. The encoded protein is CASSVGQADTEAFF. The variable domain in full, with the rest retrieved from reference TRBV9 and TRBJ1-1, is DSGVTQTPKHLITATGQRVTLRCSPRSGDLSVYWYQQSLDQGLQFLIQYYNGEERAKGNILERFSAQQFPDLHSELNLSSLELGDSALYFCASSVGQADTEAFFGQGTRLTVV.

On this clone itself: The junction differs from germline at one of its ends, possibly a read error. The chain links TRBV27 to TRBJ1-5; D call uncertain. CDR1 is MNHEY, CDR2 SMNVEV, per germline (reference sequence). The CDR3 is made up of 14 amino acids. This chain's CDR3 is CASGFTPMTPAQHF. The DNA for the CDR3 is TGTGCCAGCGGTTTTACCCCGATGACCCCGGCCCAGCATTTT.

This chain connects TRBV11-1 to TRBJ1-2; no clear D. The CDR3 runs 15 residues. With 5 bases removed from V and 1 base from J, the gap between germline ends came to 14 bases. Germline-derived CDR1 and CDR2 are SGHAT and FQDESV (reference sequence). The CDR3 DNA follows: TGTGCCAGCAGCCTCGACACCGAATTTAACTATGGCTACACCTTC. Residues: CASSLDTEFNYGYTF.

V usage is TRBV7-2 and J usage is TRBJ1-3, with TRBD1 identical over 10 bases. There are 17 residues in the CDR3. Germline trimming cut 2 bases from V and 4 bases from J; bases unmatched to any gene: 8. Germline values: CDR1 SGHTA, CDR2 FQGNSA. The CDR3, as DNA: TGTGCCAGCAGCTTAACTGGGGGACAGGGGACAGGAAACACCATATATTTT. Amino acids: CASSLTGGQGTGNTIYF.

In nucleotides, the CDR3 is TGTGCCAGCAGCTCCCGTCGACAGTCCTTAGGCGCTTTCTTT. Translation: CASSSRRQSLGAFF. V and J are TRBV7-2 and TRBJ1-1; D is perhaps TRBD1 (5 bases). This CDR3 is built from 14 residues. In germline, CDR1 is SGHTA, CDR2 FQGNSA. Trimming removed 4 bases at V and 11 bases at J, with 20 bases between.

This clone was seen only once. This rearrangement joins TRBV7-9 to TRBJ2-7, with 9 bases that match TRBD1. Trimming at V came to 5 bases and at J to 3 bases, leaving 11 bases not matched to a gene. This CDR3 region has 16 residues. Germline V CDR1 and CDR2: SEHNR, FQNEAQ (reference sequence). CDR3 in amino acids: CASSPTAPGQGYEQYF. The CDR3 bases are TGTGCCAGCAGCCCAACCGCCCCGGGACAGGGCTACGAGCAGTACTTC.